This TCR beta chain stems from a study of post-analysis software for immune sequencing data. At the level of the study: Included among the disease courses, which were recorded for the cohort, were relapsing-remitting, secondary progressive and progressive-relapsing multiple sclerosis.

Study results and limitations: Significantly decreased normalized Chao1 diversity was recorded for multiple sclerosis patients relative to controls. Several TRBV segments occurring more often in patients than controls included TRBV5-6, TRBV5-1 and TRBV20-1.

The germline V gene encodes CDR1 SGHRS and CDR2 YFSETQ. This CDR3 region has 14 residues. V lost 4 bases to trimming and J lost 7 bases, with 14 bases between them. This clonotype was seen only a few times. What it binds is unknown. Each TCR beta cDNA library carried unique molecular identifiers. TCRdb redid the calling of the PCR reads with MiXCR, one entry per CDR3 protein. The table records hundreds of thousands of distinct CDR3 sequences, about 27% of them present only once. The sequence derives from a girl aged 10-17 years with multiple sclerosis. The chain employs TRBV5-1 and TRBJ1-4; the D is unclear. Sequencing was carried out using blood. The CDR3 spells CASSPERFSEKLFF. CDR3 DNA sequence: TGCGCCAGCAGCCCCGAAAGGTTTAGTGAAAAACTGTTTTTT.